These 16 T cell receptor beta chains share one sample of origin, sequenced in a study of cytomegalovirus exposure and HLA in healthy donors. The PCR was carried out with 60 Vbeta primers and 13 Jbeta primers. The table came from immunoSEQ multiplex PCR; TCRdb's copy has only in-frame clones and leaves some out. The table shows 150,000 to 200,000 clones, with over 65% occurring only once. Sequencing was done on a sample of PBMCs. Receptors were obtained from a young man in good health and CMV-seropositive.

This chain joins TRBV9 and TRBJ2-3; 7 bases line up with TRBD2. The CDR3 totals 14 residues. The V gene end was trimmed by 5 bases and the J gene end by 4 bases; junction bases not matched to a gene: 7. Germline CDR1 and CDR2: SGDLS and YYNGEE. The CDR3 protein is CASRSERGADTQYF. CDR3 bases: TGTGCCAGCAGATCCGAGCGGGGCGCAGATACGCAGTATTTT.

The chain is built from TRBV28 and TRBJ2-5, with 13 positions matching TRBD2. Germline CDR1 MDHEN, CDR2 SYDVKM. J was trimmed by 4 bases and V by 4 bases; bases with no gene match: 9. This CDR3 is built from 17 residues. The CDR3 spells CASSSSPGLAGAETQYF. The CDR3 nucleotides are TGTGCCAGCAGTTCCTCCCCCGGACTAGCGGGGGCAGAGACCCAGTACTTC.

V usage is TRBV5-6 and J usage is TRBJ1-2; D is possibly TRBD1 (6 bases). Trimming took off 4 bases at V and 5 bases at J, with 12 bases between the two ends. The germline CDR1 and CDR2 sequences are SGHDT and YYEEEE. This CDR3 has 13 amino acids. CDR3 loop: CASSLRTGYGYTF. CDR3 DNA sequence: TGTGCCAGCAGCCTGCGTACAGGGTATGGCTACACCTTC. The complete variable domain, with remaining parts taken from reference TRBV5-6 and TRBJ1-2, reads DAGVTQSPTHLIKTRGQQVTLRCSPKSGHDTVSWYQQALGQGPQFIFQYYEEEERQRGNFPDRFSGHQFPNYSSELNVNALLLGDSALYLCASSLRTGYGYTFGSGTRLTVV.

The chain carries TRBV19 and TRBJ2-1; weak D call: TRBD1 (5 bases). Trimming took 6 bases from V and 3 from J, leaving 9 bases between them. This CDR3 contains 13 residues. The germline gives CDR1 LNHDA, CDR2 SQIVND (reference sequence). The CDR3 loop reads CASSQQGYNEQFF. DNA of the CDR3: TGTGCCAGTAGCCAGCAGGGCTACAATGAGCAGTTCTTC. Full variable domain (remainder filled in from reference TRBV19 and TRBJ2-1): DGGITQSPKYLFRKEGQNVTLSCEQNLNHDAMYWYRQDPGQGLRLIYYSQIVNDFQKGDIAEGYSVSREKKESFPLTVTSAQKNPTAFYLCASSQQGYNEQFFGPGTRLTVL.

The rearrangement links TRBV9 to TRBJ2-3; 8 nucleotides agree with TRBD1. The CDR3 sequence is 14 residues long. J lost 4 bases, V lost 4 bases, and 5 bases had no gene match. Germline values: CDR1 SGDLS, CDR2 YYNGEE. In DNA, the CDR3 is TGTGCCAGCAGCCCCAGGGGGCAGCCAGATACGCAGTATTTT. This translates into CASSPRGQPDTQYF.

In this sample, this clone turned up a few times. The chain combines TRBV13 with TRBJ1-2, with a tentative D call TRBD1 (5 bases). CDR1 and CDR2 from the germline V gene are PRHDT and FYEKMQ (reference sequence). The CDR3 is 15 amino acids. Trimming cost V 3 bases and J 4 bases, with 15 bases left between them. The CDR3 DNA sequence: TGTGCCAGCAGCTTTGGGACTCACCCCGTCTATGGCTACACCTTC. Amino acid sequence: CASSFGTHPVYGYTF.

This clone was counted at least ten times. The chain carries TRBV28 and TRBJ2-1; TRBD2 matches at 15 bases. CDR1 is MDHEN, CDR2 SYDVKM, per germline. J gave up 8 bases and V 6 bases, and 32 bases lay outside the gene matches. The CDR3 is made up of 24 amino acids. The CDR3 reads CASSQEPPAPAGLAGGFDWDEQFF. The DNA for the CDR3 is TGTGCCAGCAGCCAGGAACCACCGGCCCCAGCGGGACTAGCGGGAGGATTTGATTGGGATGAGCAGTTCTTC.

Regarding this clone: The junction shows a germline mismatch at one end, possibly a read error. The gene calls are TRBV19 and TRBJ1-6, with D hard to call. Germline CDR1 is LNHDA and CDR2 is SQIVND (reference sequence). This CDR3 is 13 amino acids long. The CDR3 DNA reads TGTGCCAGTAGTTTAGATCGTGATTCACCCCTCCACTTT. This codes for CASSLDRDSPLHF.

This chain links TRBV7-2 with TRBJ2-5; 10 bases are a match to TRBD1. The V segment lost 4 bases and the J segment 2 bases; nucleotides outside the gene matches: 1. There are 14 residues in the CDR3. Looked up from germline, CDR1 is SGHTA and CDR2 is FQGNSA. CDR3 amino acids: CASSSDRGQETQYF. In nucleotides, the CDR3 is TGTGCCAGCAGCTCGGACAGGGGGCAAGAGACCCAGTACTTC.

The chain recombines TRBV5-8 with TRBJ2-7; TRBD2 matches at 7 bases. The germline gives CDR1 SGHTS, CDR2 YDEGEE. V was pared by 1 base and J by 5 bases, with 9 bases of the junction left unmatched. The CDR3 totals 15 residues. The CDR3 spells CASSLLAAGLHEQYV. For the CDR3, the DNA is TGTGCCAGCAGCTTGTTAGCAGCGGGACTGCACGAGCAGTACGTC.

CDR3 protein: CASSPQGSTYGYTF. CDR3 in DNA: TGTGCCAGCAGTCCACAGGGTTCCACTTATGGCTACACCTTC. V and J are TRBV5-8 and TRBJ1-2; tentatively, D is TRBD1 (6 bases). The CDR3 spans 14 residues. Germline V gives CDR1 SGHTS, CDR2 YDEGEE. The V gene lost 5 bases and the J gene lost 5 bases, with 16 bases spanning the gap.

The J gene is TRBJ1-1, the V gene TRBV9; possible D gene TRBD1, 6 bases. Trimming removed 0 bases at V and 7 bases at J, with 13 bases between. This CDR3 is 14 amino acids long. CDR1 SGDLS and CDR2 YYNGEE come from the germline V gene. CDR3 residues: CASSVAGGRGEAFF. In nucleotides, the CDR3 is TGTGCCAGCAGCGTAGCGGGGGGGCGCGGTGAAGCTTTCTTT.

Written as DNA, the CDR3 is TGTGCCAGCAGCTTGGCCAGTTCCCTCACCGGGGAGCTGTTTTTT. The encoded protein is CASSLASSLTGELFF. The genes are TRBV5-5 and TRBJ2-2; D is ambiguous. Trimming took 0 bases from V and 4 from J, leaving 10 bases between them. CDR1 and CDR2 from the germline V gene are SGHKS and YYEKEE (reference sequence). The CDR3 extends over 15 amino acids.

The chain joins TRBV15 to TRBJ1-1; 8 bases map to TRBD1. Germline V gene lookup returns CDR1 LNHNV and CDR2 YYDKDF (reference sequence). CDR3 length: 16 amino acids. After removal of 0 bases from V and 8 bases from J, the junction contained 11 bases not matched to a gene. The CDR3 loop is CATSRDSRQGHREAFF. CDR3 bases: TGTGCCACCAGCAGAGATTCACGACAGGGGCATCGGGAAGCTTTCTTT.

This clone occurred a few times. CDR3 sequence (DNA): TGTGCCAGCAGTGAAAGGGGGGGGCGTACTAGTGAGCAGTTCTTC. Translating gives CASSERGGRTSEQFF. V gene TRBV6-1 combines with J gene TRBJ2-1; possibly TRBD2 for D (7 bases). Germline V gene lookup returns CDR1 MNHNS and CDR2 SASEGT. V was clipped by 2 bases and J by 9 bases, with 17 bases between them. The CDR3 sequence is 15 residues long.

The V and J genes are TRBV30 and TRBJ2-1, with D possibly matching TRBD2 (5 bases). With 0 bases removed from V and 6 bases from J, the gap between germline ends came to 18 bases. This CDR3 comprises 16 residues. The germline CDR1 and CDR2 sequences are GTSNPN and SVGIG (reference sequence). The CDR3 region is CAWSVGPASNTNEQFF. The CDR3 coding sequence is TGTGCCTGGAGTGTCGGTCCGGCTAGCAATACCAATGAGCAGTTCTTC.